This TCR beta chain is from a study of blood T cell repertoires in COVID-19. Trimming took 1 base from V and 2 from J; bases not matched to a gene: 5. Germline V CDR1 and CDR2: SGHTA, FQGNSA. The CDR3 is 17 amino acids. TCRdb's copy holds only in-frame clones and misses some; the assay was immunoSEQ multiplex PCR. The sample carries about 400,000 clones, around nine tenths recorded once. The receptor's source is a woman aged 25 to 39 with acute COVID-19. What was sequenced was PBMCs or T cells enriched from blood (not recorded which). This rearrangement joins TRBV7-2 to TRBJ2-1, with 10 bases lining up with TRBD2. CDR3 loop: CASSLVVAGGTYNEQFF. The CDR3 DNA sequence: TGTGCCAGCAGCTTAGTAGTAGCGGGGGGCACCTACAATGAGCAGTTCTTC.